This TCR beta chain was observed in a study of T cell responses to AZD1222 COVID-19 vaccine. In the case of this clone: The antigen is not known.

V trimming: 0 bases; J trimming: 2 bases; junction bases outside the gene matches: 6. This CDR3 contains 16 residues. Germline CDR1 SGHRS, CDR2 YFSETQ. Findings and caveats of the study: Scientists sampled the repertoires only once the peak T cell response had passed. Following two doses of AZD1222, Spike-specific TCR breadth and depth rose.

Profiled with immunoSEQ multiplex PCR; TCRdb holds only in-frame clones, not every one. The table lists about 110,000 clones, approximately 89% of them singletons, with approximately 3.1% in the top ten. The genes are TRBV5-1 and TRBJ2-7; 9 nucleotides match TRBD1. The source was peripheral blood, collected on day 0 of MenACWY control vaccination. This clonotype was obtained from an adult in good health. DNA of the CDR3: TGCGCCAGCAGCTTGGGGCCCCGACAGGGGGCCTACGAGCAGTACTTC. This codes for CASSLGPRQGAYEQYF. Full variable domain (missing parts from reference TRBV5-1 and TRBJ2-7): KAGVTQTPRYLIKTRGQQVTLSCSPISGHRSVSWYQQTPGQGLQFLFEYFSETQRNKGNFPGRFSGRQFSNSRSEMNVSTLELGDSALYLCASSLGPRQGAYEQYFGPGTRLTVT.